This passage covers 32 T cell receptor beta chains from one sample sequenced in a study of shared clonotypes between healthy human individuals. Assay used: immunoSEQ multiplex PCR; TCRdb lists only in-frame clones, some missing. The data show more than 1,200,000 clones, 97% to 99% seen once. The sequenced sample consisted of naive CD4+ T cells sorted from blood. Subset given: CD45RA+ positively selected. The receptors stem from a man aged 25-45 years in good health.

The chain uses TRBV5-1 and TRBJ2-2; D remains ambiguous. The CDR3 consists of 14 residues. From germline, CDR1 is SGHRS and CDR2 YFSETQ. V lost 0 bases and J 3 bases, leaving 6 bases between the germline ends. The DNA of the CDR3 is TGCGCCAGCAGCTTGGGTTCGGACACCGGGGAGCTGTTTTTT. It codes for CASSLGSDTGELFF.

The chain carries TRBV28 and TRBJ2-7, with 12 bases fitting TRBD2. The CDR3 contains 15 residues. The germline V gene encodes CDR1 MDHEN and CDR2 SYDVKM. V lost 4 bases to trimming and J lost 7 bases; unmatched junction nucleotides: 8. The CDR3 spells CASSYLTSGSREQYF. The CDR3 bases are TGTGCCAGCAGTTATCTGACTAGCGGGAGCCGAGAGCAGTACTTC.

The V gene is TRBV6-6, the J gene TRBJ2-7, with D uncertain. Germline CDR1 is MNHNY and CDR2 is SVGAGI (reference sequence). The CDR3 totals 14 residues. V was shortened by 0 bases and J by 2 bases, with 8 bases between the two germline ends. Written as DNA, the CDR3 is TGTGCCAGCAGTTACTCGAGTGGAGCCTACGAGCAGTACTTC. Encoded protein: CASSYSSGAYEQYF.

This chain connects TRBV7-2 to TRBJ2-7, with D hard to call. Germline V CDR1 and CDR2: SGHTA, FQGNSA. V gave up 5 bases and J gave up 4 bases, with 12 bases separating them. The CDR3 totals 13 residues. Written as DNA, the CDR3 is TGTGCCAGCAGCGAAGGGCGGATTTACGAGCAGTACTTC. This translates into CASSEGRIYEQYF.

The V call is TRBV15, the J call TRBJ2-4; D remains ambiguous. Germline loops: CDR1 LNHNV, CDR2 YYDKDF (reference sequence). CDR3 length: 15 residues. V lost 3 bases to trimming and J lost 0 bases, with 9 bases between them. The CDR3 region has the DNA TGTGCCACCAGCAGGCCCGGGCTAGCCAAAAACATTCAGTACTTC. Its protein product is CATSRPGLAKNIQYF.

CDR3 coding DNA: TGCGCCAGCAGCCCTGGACTAGCGGGAGTTCACGAGCAGTACTTC. Translated: CASSPGLAGVHEQYF. The chain couples TRBV5-1 to TRBJ2-7, with 13 bases aligning to TRBD2. Germline CDR1 is SGHRS and CDR2 is YFSETQ. The ends lost 4 bases at V and 5 bases at J; junction bases unmatched: 6. The CDR3 length is 15 residues.

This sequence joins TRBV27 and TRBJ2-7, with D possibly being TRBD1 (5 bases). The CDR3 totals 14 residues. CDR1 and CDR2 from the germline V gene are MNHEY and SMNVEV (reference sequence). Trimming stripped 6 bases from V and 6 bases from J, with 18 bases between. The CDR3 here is CASSNPTAAGEQYF. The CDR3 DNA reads TGTGCCAGCAGCAACCCGACAGCCGCCGGCGAGCAGTACTTC.

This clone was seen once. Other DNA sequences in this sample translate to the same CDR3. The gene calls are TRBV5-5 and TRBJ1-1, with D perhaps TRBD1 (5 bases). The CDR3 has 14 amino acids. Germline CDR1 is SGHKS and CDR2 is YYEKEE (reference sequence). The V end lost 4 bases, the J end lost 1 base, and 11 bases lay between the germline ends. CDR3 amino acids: CASSLSQGNTEAFF. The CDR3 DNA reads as TGTGCCAGCAGCCTAAGCCAGGGGAACACTGAAGCTTTCTTT.

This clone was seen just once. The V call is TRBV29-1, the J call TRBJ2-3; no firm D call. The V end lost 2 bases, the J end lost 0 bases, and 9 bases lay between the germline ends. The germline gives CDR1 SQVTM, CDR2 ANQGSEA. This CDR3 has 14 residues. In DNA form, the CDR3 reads TGCAGCGTTGAACTAGTCGGGAGCACAGATACGCAGTATTTT. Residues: CSVELVGSTDTQYF.

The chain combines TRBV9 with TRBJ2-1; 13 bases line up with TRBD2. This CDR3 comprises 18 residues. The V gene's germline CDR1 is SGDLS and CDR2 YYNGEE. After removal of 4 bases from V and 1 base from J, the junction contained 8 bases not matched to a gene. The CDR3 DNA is TGTGCCAGCAGCCCTCCGACTAGCGGGAGGAGGTCCTACAATGAGCAGTTCTTC. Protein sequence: CASSPPTSGRRSYNEQFF.

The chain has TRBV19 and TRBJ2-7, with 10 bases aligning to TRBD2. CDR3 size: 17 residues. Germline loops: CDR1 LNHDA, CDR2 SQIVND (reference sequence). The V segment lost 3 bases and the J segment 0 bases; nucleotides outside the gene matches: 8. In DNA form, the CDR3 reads TGTGCCAGTAGTATGAGCGGGAGGGCCTCTCTCTCCTACGAGCAGTACTTC. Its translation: CASSMSGRASLSYEQYF. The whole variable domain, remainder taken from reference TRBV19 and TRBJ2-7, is DGGITQSPKYLFRKEGQNVTLSCEQNLNHDAMYWYRQDPGQGLRLIYYSQIVNDFQKGDIAEGYSVSREKKESFPLTVTSAQKNPTAFYLCASSMSGRASLSYEQYFGPGTRLTVT.

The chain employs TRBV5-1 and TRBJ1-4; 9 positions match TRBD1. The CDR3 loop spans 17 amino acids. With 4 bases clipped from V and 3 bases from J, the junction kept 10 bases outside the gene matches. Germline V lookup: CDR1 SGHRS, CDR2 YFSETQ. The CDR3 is CASSAGPQGASNEKLFF. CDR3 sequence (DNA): TGCGCCAGCAGCGCGGGACCACAGGGGGCGTCTAATGAAAAACTGTTTTTT. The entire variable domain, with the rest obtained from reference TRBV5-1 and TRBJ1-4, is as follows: KAGVTQTPRYLIKTRGQQVTLSCSPISGHRSVSWYQQTPGQGLQFLFEYFSETQRNKGNFPGRFSGRQFSNSRSEMNVSTLELGDSALYLCASSAGPQGASNEKLFFGSGTQLSVL.

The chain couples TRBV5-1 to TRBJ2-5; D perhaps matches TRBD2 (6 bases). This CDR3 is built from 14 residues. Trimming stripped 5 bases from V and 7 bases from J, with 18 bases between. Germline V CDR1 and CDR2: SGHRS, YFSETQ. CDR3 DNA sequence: TGCGCCAGCAGTCAACACTGGGGGGAAGGGACCCAGTACTTC. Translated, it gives CASSQHWGEGTQYF.

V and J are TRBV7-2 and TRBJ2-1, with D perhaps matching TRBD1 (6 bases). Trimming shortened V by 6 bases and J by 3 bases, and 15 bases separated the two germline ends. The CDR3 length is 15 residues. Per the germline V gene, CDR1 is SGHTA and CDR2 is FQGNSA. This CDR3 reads CASREQGLFYNEQFF. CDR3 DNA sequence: TGTGCCAGCAGAGAACAGGGTTTGTTCTACAATGAGCAGTTCTTC.

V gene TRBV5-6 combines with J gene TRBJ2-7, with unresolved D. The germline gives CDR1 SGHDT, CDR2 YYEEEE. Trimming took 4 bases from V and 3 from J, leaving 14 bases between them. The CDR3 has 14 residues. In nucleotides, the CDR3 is TGTGCCAGCAGCCCCAATTTAGATGGCTACGAGCAGTACTTC. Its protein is CASSPNLDGYEQYF.

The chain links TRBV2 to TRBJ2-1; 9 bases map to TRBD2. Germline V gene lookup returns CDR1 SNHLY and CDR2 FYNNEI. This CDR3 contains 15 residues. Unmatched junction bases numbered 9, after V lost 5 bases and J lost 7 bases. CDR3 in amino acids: CASSSSGGLWNEQFF. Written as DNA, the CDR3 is TGTGCCAGCAGTTCCAGCGGGGGGCTGTGGAATGAGCAGTTCTTC.

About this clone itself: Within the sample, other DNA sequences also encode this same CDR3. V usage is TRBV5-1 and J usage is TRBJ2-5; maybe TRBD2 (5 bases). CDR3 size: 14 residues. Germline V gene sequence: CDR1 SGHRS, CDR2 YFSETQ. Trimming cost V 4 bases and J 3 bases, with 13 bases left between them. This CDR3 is CASSPRGAEETQYF. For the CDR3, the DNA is TGCGCCAGCAGCCCTCGGGGAGCGGAAGAGACCCAGTACTTC.

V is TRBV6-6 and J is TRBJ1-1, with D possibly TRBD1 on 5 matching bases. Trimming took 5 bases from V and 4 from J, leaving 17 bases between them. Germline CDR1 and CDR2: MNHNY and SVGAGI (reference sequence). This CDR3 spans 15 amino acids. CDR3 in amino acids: CASSHPRGGGTEAFF. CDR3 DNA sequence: TGTGCCAGCAGTCACCCCCGGGGGGGAGGCACTGAAGCTTTCTTT.

The CDR3 coding sequence is TGTGCCAGCAGCTCGGGACTAGCGGGCACAGATACGCAGTATTTT. This encodes CASSSGLAGTDTQYF. This chain joins TRBV7-3 and TRBJ2-3, with TRBD2 identical over 11 bases. CDR3 length: 15 amino acids. The V gene's germline CDR1 is SGHTA and CDR2 FQGTGA. After removal of 4 bases from V and 1 base from J, the junction contained 1 base not matched to a gene.

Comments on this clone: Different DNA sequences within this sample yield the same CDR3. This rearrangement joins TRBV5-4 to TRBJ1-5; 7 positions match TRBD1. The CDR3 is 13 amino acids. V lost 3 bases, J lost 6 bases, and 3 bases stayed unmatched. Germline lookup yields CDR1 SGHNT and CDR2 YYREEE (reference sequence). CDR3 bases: TGTGCCAGCAGCTCGGACAGGAGTCAGCCCCAGCATTTT. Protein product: CASSSDRSQPQHF.

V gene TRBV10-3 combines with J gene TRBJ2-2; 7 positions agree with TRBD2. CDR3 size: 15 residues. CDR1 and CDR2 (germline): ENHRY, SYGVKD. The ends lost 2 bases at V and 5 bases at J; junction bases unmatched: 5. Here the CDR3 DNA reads TGTGCCATCAGTGAGGCGGGAGACAGTACCGGGGAGCTGTTTTTT. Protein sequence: CAISEAGDSTGELFF.

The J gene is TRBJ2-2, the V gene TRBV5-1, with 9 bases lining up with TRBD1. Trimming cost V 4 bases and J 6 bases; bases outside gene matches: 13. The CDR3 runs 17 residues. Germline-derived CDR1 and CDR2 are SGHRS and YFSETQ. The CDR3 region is CASSPVPGQGRAGELFF. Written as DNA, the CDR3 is TGCGCCAGCAGCCCGGTCCCGGGACAGGGACGAGCCGGGGAGCTGTTTTTT.

The CDR3 region is CASSESTWFKGTDTQYF. In DNA form, the CDR3 reads TGTGCCAGCAGTGAATCCACCTGGTTTAAAGGCACAGATACGCAGTATTTT. V gene TRBV27 combines with J gene TRBJ2-3; D gene ambiguous. V lost 5 bases, J lost 1 base, and 19 bases lay in between. The germline CDR1 and CDR2 sequences are MNHEY and SMNVEV (reference sequence). This CDR3 has 17 amino acids.

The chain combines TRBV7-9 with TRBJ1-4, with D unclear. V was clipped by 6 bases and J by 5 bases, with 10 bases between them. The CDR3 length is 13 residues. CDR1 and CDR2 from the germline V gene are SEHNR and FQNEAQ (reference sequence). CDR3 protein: CASRMTENEKLFF. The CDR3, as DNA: TGTGCCAGCAGAATGACTGAGAATGAAAAACTGTTTTTT.

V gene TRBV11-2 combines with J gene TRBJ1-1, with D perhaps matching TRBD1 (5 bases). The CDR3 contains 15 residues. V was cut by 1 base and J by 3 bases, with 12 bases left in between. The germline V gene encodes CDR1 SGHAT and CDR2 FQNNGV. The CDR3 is CASSLGGGSYTEAFF. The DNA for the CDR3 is TGTGCCAGCAGCTTAGGGGGGGGATCCTACACTGAAGCTTTCTTT.

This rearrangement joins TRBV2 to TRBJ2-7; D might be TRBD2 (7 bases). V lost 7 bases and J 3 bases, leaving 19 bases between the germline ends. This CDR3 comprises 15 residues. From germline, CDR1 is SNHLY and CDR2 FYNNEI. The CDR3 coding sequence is TGTGCCAGCAATCAGGGGAGGGAGGACCTCTACGAGCAGTACTTC. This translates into CASNQGREDLYEQYF.

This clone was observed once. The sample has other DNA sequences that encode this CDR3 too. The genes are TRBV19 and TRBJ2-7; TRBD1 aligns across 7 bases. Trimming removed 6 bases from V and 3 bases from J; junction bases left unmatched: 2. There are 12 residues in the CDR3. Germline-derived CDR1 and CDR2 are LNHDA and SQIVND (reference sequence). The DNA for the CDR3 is TGTGCCAGTAGCCGGGACAGCTACGAGCAGTACTTC. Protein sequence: CASSRDSYEQYF.

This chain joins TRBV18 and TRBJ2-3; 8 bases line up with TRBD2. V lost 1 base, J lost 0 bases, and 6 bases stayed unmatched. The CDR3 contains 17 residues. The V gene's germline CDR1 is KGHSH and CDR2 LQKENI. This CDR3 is CASSPLGTGGSTDTQYF. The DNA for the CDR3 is TGTGCCAGCTCACCACTGGGAACGGGAGGGAGCACAGATACGCAGTATTTT. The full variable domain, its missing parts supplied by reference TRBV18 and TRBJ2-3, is NAGVMQNPRHLVRRRGQEARLRCSPMKGHSHVYWYRQLPEEGLKFMVYLQKENIIDESGMPKERFSAEFPKEGPSILRIQQVVRGDSAAYFCASSPLGTGGSTDTQYFGPGTRLTVL.

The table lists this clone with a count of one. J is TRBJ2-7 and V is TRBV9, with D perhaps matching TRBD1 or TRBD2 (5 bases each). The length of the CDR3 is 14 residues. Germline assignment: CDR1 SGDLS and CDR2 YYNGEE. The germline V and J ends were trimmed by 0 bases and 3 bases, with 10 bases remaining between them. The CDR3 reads CASSVVGDGYEQYF. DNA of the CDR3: TGTGCCAGCAGCGTAGTTGGGGACGGCTACGAGCAGTACTTC.

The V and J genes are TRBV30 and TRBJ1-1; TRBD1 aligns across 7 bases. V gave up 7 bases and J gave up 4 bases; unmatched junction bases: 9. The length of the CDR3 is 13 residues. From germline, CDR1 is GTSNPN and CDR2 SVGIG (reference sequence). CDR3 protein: CAFVKGQVTEAFF. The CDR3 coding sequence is TGTGCCTTCGTGAAAGGACAGGTCACTGAAGCTTTCTTT.

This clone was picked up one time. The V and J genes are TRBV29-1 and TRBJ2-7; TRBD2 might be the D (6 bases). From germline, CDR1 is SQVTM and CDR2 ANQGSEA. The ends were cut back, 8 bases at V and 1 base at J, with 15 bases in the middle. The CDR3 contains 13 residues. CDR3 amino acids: CSPTNSGSYEQYF. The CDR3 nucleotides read TGCAGCCCTACCAATAGCGGATCCTACGAGCAGTACTTC.

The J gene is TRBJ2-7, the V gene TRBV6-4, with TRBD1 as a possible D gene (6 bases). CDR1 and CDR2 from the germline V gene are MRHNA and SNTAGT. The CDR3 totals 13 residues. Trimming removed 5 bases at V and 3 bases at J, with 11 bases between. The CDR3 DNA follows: TGTGCCAGCAGTCCGGGACAAATCTACGAGCAGTACTTC. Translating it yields CASSPGQIYEQYF.